These 26 T cell receptor beta chains share one sample of origin, sequenced in a study of blood T cell repertoires in COVID-19. Sequenced by immunoSEQ multiplex PCR; TCRdb stores in-frame clones only, minus some. The data hold about 350,000 clones, with over 85% observed a single time. Sequenced material: peripheral blood. Receptor source: a woman aged 55-70 years with COVID-19, enrolled during active disease.

This clone was detected once. The rearrangement uses TRBV5-1 and TRBJ2-7, with 9 bases lining up with TRBD1. Unmatched junction bases numbered 11, after V lost 5 bases and J lost 5 bases. Looked up from germline, CDR1 is SGHRS and CDR2 is YFSETQ. The CDR3 is made up of 15 amino acids. CDR3 sequence: CASSYRDRVFHEQYF. CDR3 sequence (DNA): TGCGCCAGCAGTTACCGGGACAGGGTATTCCACGAGCAGTACTTC.

The rearrangement uses TRBV4-2 and TRBJ1-1; the D is unclear. This CDR3 spans 13 amino acids. CDR1 and CDR2 (germline): LGHNA, YNFKEQ. The V end was cut by 4 bases, the J end by 6 bases, with 12 bases between. CDR3 bases: TGTGCCAGCAGCCTTATAAGAGGATCTGAAGCTTTCTTT. It yields the protein CASSLIRGSEAFF.

This sequence joins TRBV5-4 and TRBJ1-4; 7 positions match TRBD1. CDR1 and CDR2 from the germline V gene are SGHNT and YYREEE (reference sequence). CDR3 length: 14 amino acids. V dropped 0 bases and J dropped 8; count of bases not matched to a gene: 4. The CDR3 sequence is CASSLDRGREKLFF. CDR3 DNA sequence: TGTGCCAGCAGCTTGGACAGGGGTCGGGAAAAACTGTTTTTT. Variable domain in full (rest from reference TRBV5-4 and TRBJ1-4): ETGVTQSPTHLIKTRGQQVTLRCSSQSGHNTVSWYQQALGQGPQFIFQYYREEENGRGNFPPRFSGLQFPNYSSELNVNALELDDSALYLCASSLDRGREKLFFGSGTQLSVL.

The chain links TRBV6-6 to TRBJ1-6; no clear D. CDR1 and CDR2 (germline): MNHNY, SVGAGI (reference sequence). V was pared by 5 bases and J by 10 bases, with 18 bases between. The CDR3 spans 15 residues. CDR3 loop: CASSPGVRAVSPLHF. CDR3 bases: TGTGCCAGCAGTCCGGGAGTTAGGGCGGTCTCACCCCTCCACTTT.

V gene TRBV19 combines with J gene TRBJ1-5, with TRBD1 matching 7 bases. The length of the CDR3 is 14 residues. CDR1 LNHDA and CDR2 SQIVND come from the germline V gene (reference sequence). V was pared by 1 base and J by 7 bases, with 4 bases of the junction left unmatched. CDR3 bases: TGTGCCAGTAGTATAGTAACAGGGGCACAGCCCCAGCATTTT. Its translation is CASSIVTGAQPQHF.

The chain is built from TRBV19 and TRBJ1-5, with a possible D match to TRBD1 (6 bases). The CDR3 spans 15 residues. The germline CDR1 and CDR2 sequences are LNHDA and SQIVND (reference sequence). V lost 7 bases to trimming and J lost 3 bases, with 16 bases between them. The CDR3, as DNA: TGTGCCAGTACCCCTGGGGGCAGGCCCAATCAGCCCCAGCATTTT. It translates to CASTPGGRPNQPQHF.

The chain employs TRBV9 and TRBJ1-6; no reliable D call. The CDR3 extends over 13 amino acids. Germline assignment: CDR1 SGDLS and CDR2 YYNGEE. V lost 1 base, J lost 9 bases, and 8 bases lay in between. As DNA, the CDR3 is TGTGCCAGCAGCGTATACGAGGGTTCACCCCTCCACTTT. Residues: CASSVYEGSPLHF.

This sequence joins TRBV19 and TRBJ1-4; possible D gene TRBD1, 6 bases. This CDR3 region has 15 residues. Per germline, CDR1 LNHDA and CDR2 SQIVND (reference sequence). V lost 4 bases and J 5 bases, leaving 14 bases between the germline ends. The CDR3 reads CASSRRTARNEKLFF. DNA of the CDR3: TGTGCCAGTAGTAGGCGGACAGCGCGAAATGAAAAACTGTTTTTT. The full variable domain, rest sourced from reference TRBV19 and TRBJ1-4, is DGGITQSPKYLFRKEGQNVTLSCEQNLNHDAMYWYRQDPGQGLRLIYYSQIVNDFQKGDIAEGYSVSREKKESFPLTVTSAQKNPTAFYLCASSRRTARNEKLFFGSGTQLSVL.

This clone appeared a single time. The chain couples TRBV3-1 (or the pseudogene TRBV3-2) to TRBJ1-3; 11 bases are shared with TRBD1. Germline V CDR1 and CDR2: LGHDT, YNNKEL (reference sequence). With V trimmed by 4 bases and J by 7 bases, 3 bases remained unmatched. This CDR3 comprises 14 residues. The CDR3 here is CASSPWTGGNTIYF. CDR3 DNA: TGTGCCAGCAGCCCATGGACAGGGGGCAACACCATATATTTT.

This clone has a handful of counts. This chain uses TRBV5-8 with TRBJ1-1, with D uncertain. Germline values: CDR1 SGHTS, CDR2 YDEGEE. CDR3 size: 15 residues. The ends were cut back, 3 bases at V and 1 base at J, with 13 bases in the middle. CDR3 sequence (DNA): TGTGCCAGCAGCTGGCGTGTGGCAGGGAACACTGAAGCTTTCTTT. This sequence encodes CASSWRVAGNTEAFF.

The chain carries TRBV7-9 and TRBJ1-1; no clear D. Germline CDR1 reads SEHNR; CDR2 reads FQNEAQ (reference sequence). V gave up 3 bases and J gave up 1 base, with 9 bases separating them. This CDR3 is built from 14 residues. The CDR3 DNA sequence: TGTGCCAGCAGCTTTATTCCGGGGAACACTGAAGCTTTCTTT. This codes for CASSFIPGNTEAFF.

This clone has a handful of counts. The CDR3, as DNA: TGTGCCAGCAGTCCAGGGGCGTGGGGTGGCTACACCTTC. Translated, it gives CASSPGAWGGYTF. This rearrangement joins TRBV11-2 to TRBJ1-2; perhaps TRBD1 as D (6 bases). The CDR3 extends over 13 amino acids. V was clipped by 6 bases and J by 7 bases, with 15 bases between them. Germline loops: CDR1 SGHAT, CDR2 FQNNGV.

The chain carries TRBV7-3 and TRBJ2-2; 9 positions match TRBD2. V shed 1 base, J shed 6 bases, and the junction held 3 bases outside the gene matches. The CDR3 is made up of 15 amino acids. Germline values: CDR1 SGHTA, CDR2 FQGTGA. The CDR3 loop reads CASSLMGTSPGELFF. Here the CDR3 DNA reads TGTGCCAGCAGCTTAATGGGGACTAGCCCCGGGGAGCTGTTTTTT.

For this clone: Other DNA sequences in this sample translate to the same CDR3. The J gene is TRBJ1-2, the V gene TRBV14; D is unresolved. The V end lost 0 bases, the J end lost 4 bases, and 9 bases lay between the germline ends. This CDR3 comprises 14 residues. Per the germline V gene, CDR1 is SGHDN and CDR2 is FVKESK. The CDR3 nucleotides read TGTGCCAGCAGCCAAGATAGAGGCGGCTATGGCTACACCTTC. Residues: CASSQDRGGYGYTF.

The chain employs TRBV4-1 and TRBJ1-1; tentative D call: TRBD1 (5 bases). The CDR3 runs to 13 residues. Germline V gives CDR1 MGHRA, CDR2 YSYEKL. Trimming stripped 6 bases from V and 3 bases from J, with 11 bases between. The CDR3 spells CASRAGGDTEAFF. CDR3 nucleotides: TGCGCCAGCAGAGCCGGGGGGGACACTGAAGCTTTCTTT.

The chain combines TRBV7-2 with TRBJ2-5; TRBD2 agrees at 8 bases. This CDR3 region has 16 residues. V lost 2 bases and J lost 1; bases outside the gene matches: 6. Germline CDR1 and CDR2: SGHTA and FQGNSA. In nucleotides, the CDR3 is TGTGCCAGCAGCTTATTGGGCGGGGGGTTCCAAGAGACCCAGTACTTC. It encodes CASSLLGGGFQETQYF. Full variable domain (remainder filled in from reference TRBV7-2 and TRBJ2-5): GAGVSQSPSNKVTEKGKDVELRCDPISGHTALYWYRQSLGQGLEFLIYFQGNSAPDKSGLPSDRFSAERTGGSVSTLTIQRTQQEDSAVYLCASSLLGGGFQETQYFGPGTRLLVL.

The rearrangement joins TRBV25-1 to TRBJ1-1; D is unclear. Germline V CDR1 and CDR2: MGHDK, SYGVNS. The CDR3 extends over 11 amino acids. V was pared by 6 bases and J by 1 base, with 3 bases between. In nucleotides, the CDR3 is TGTGCCAGCAGCAAGAACACTGAAGCTTTCTTT. Residues: CASSKNTEAFF.

V is TRBV6-5 and J is TRBJ2-7; 8 bases are shared with TRBD1. With 2 bases clipped from V and 4 bases from J, the junction kept 4 bases outside the gene matches. Germline V gene lookup returns CDR1 MNHEY and CDR2 SVGAGI. The length of the CDR3 is 14 residues. This CDR3 is CASSYPGGMYEQYF. The CDR3 DNA reads TGTGCCAGCAGTTACCCAGGGGGCATGTACGAGCAGTACTTC.

The chain uses TRBV7-9 and TRBJ2-7; D remains ambiguous. CDR1 is SEHNR, CDR2 FQNEAQ, per germline (reference sequence). This CDR3 is 14 amino acids long. With 4 bases removed from V and 1 base from J, the gap between germline ends came to 11 bases. Here the CDR3 DNA reads TGTGCCAGCAGCTCCACGGGTTCATCCTACGAGCAGTACTTC. It encodes CASSSTGSSYEQYF.

The chain is built from TRBV10-1 and TRBJ1-6, with TRBD1 identical over 7 bases. Germline V CDR1 and CDR2: WNHNN, SYGVQD (reference sequence). The CDR3 extends over 21 amino acids. Trimming cost V 4 bases and J 0 bases; bases outside gene matches: 18. CDR3 nucleotide sequence: TGCGCCAGCAGTGCCACCCGACAGGGTACGAACGTGAGCTCCTATAATTCACCCCTCCACTTT. Protein sequence: CASSATRQGTNVSSYNSPLHF.

The chain couples TRBV5-1 to TRBJ2-7, with TRBD2 identical over 11 bases. V shed 3 bases and J 4 bases; nucleotides not matched to a gene: 12. In germline, CDR1 is SGHRS, CDR2 YFSETQ. This CDR3 comprises 17 residues. CDR3 residues: CASSSDPIRLAGYEQYF. The CDR3 nucleotides read TGCGCCAGCAGCTCCGATCCTATCCGACTAGCGGGGTACGAGCAGTACTTC.

The chain combines TRBV19 with TRBJ1-4; 9 nucleotides match TRBD1. V lost 5 bases to trimming and J lost 2 bases; unmatched junction nucleotides: 6. The germline gives CDR1 LNHDA, CDR2 SQIVND (reference sequence). This CDR3 is 16 amino acids long. CDR3 sequence: CASSADRGWTNEKLFF. CDR3 DNA sequence: TGTGCCAGTAGTGCTGACAGGGGGTGGACTAATGAAAAACTGTTTTTT.

The chain combines TRBV3-1 (or the pseudogene TRBV3-2) with TRBJ2-1, with 10 bases lining up with TRBD2. The CDR3 is 15 amino acids. Germline-derived CDR1 and CDR2 are LGHDT and YNNKEL (reference sequence). Losses at the gene ends were 4 bases for V and 4 bases for J; bases not matched to a gene: 4. This CDR3 is CASSPERGGYNEQFF. The DNA of the CDR3 is TGTGCCAGCAGCCCAGAGCGGGGGGGATACAATGAGCAGTTCTTC.

The J gene is TRBJ1-1, the V gene TRBV10-1; tentative D call: TRBD1 (5 bases). CDR1 WNHNN and CDR2 SYGVQD come from the germline V gene (reference sequence). The CDR3 is made up of 14 amino acids. V shed 3 bases and J shed 4 bases, with 12 bases lying between them. CDR3 region: CASSEVQGVTEAFF. Written as DNA, the CDR3 is TGCGCCAGCAGTGAAGTTCAGGGCGTCACTGAAGCTTTCTTT.

V and J are TRBV2 and TRBJ1-1; tentatively, D is TRBD1 (5 bases). The germline CDR1 and CDR2 sequences are SNHLY and FYNNEI. V was cut by 8 bases and J by 3 bases, with 16 bases left in between. The CDR3 contains 14 residues. CDR3: CASSILQGYTEAFF. CDR3 nucleotide sequence: TGTGCCAGCTCAATCCTGCAGGGCTACACTGAAGCTTTCTTT. Looking up the rest from reference TRBV2 and TRBJ1-1 gives the full variable domain: EPEVTQTPSHQVTQMGQEVILRCVPISNHLYFYWYRQILGQKVEFLVSFYNNEISEKSEIFDDQFSVERPDGSNFTLKIRSTKLEDSAMYFCASSILQGYTEAFFGQGTRLTVV.

This chain connects TRBV4-2 to TRBJ2-3, with TRBD1 as a possible D gene (7 bases). Per the germline V gene, CDR1 is LGHNA and CDR2 is YNFKEQ. The CDR3 covers 17 residues. V lost 1 base and J 4 bases, leaving 18 bases between the germline ends. The CDR3 loop is CASSQVGRGVESDTQYF. The CDR3 DNA reads TGTGCCAGCAGCCAAGTCGGCAGGGGGGTTGAATCAGATACGCAGTATTTT.